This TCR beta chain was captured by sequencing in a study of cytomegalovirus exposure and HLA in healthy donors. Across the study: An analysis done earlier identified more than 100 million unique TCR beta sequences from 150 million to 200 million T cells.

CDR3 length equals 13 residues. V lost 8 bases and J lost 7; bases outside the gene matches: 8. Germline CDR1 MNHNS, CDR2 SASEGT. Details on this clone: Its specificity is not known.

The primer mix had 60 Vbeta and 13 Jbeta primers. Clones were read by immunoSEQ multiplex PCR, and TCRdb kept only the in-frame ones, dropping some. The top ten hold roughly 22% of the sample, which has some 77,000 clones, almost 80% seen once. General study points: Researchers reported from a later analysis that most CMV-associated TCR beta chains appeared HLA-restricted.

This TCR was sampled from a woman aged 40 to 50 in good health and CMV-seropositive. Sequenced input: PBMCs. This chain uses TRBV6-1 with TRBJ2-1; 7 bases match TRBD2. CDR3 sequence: CASPAGESNEQFF. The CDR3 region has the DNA TGTGCCAGCCCTGCGGGAGAGTCGAATGAGCAGTTCTTC.